Given below is one TCR gamma chain in context. The antigen is undetermined. This could be a read error, since a much larger clone is one nucleotide away. This specimen includes other DNA sequences encoding the same CDR3. This entry belongs to a study of Vδ1+ human thymocytes. Findings of the study overall: Thymic TRG and TRD repertoires appeared highly polyclonal, with Gaussian CDR3 length distributions. The authors advised highly purified populations and single-cell validation. About 20% of thymic delta-chain sequences were Vdelta2, with few Vdelta3, unlike blood Vdelta1+ controls.

CDR1 and CDR2 from the germline V gene are EGSNGY and YDSYNSKV. The CDR3 length is 13 residues. J gave up 7 bases and V 0 bases, and 6 bases lay outside the gene matches. Sequences come from RNA converted to cDNA by reverse transcription. The CDR3 regions were amplified by multiplex PCR from V-gene primers to a constant-region primer. TCRdb redid the clone calls on the multiplex PCR reads with CATT. The sample lists more than 25,000 gamma-chain clones; 20% to 25% were seen once. The sequenced sample consisted of Vdelta1+ gamma-delta thymocytes from the thymus. Subset here: FACS-sorted CD3+ TCRalphabeta- TCRVdelta1+ TCRVdelta2- thymocytes. The sequence came from a boy younger than two who had congenital heart surgery. V is TRGV2 and J is TRGJ1 or TRGJ2. The CDR3 protein is CATWDGPGYKKLF. The DNA for the CDR3 is TGTGCCACCTGGGACGGGCCAGGGTATAAGAAACTCTTT.